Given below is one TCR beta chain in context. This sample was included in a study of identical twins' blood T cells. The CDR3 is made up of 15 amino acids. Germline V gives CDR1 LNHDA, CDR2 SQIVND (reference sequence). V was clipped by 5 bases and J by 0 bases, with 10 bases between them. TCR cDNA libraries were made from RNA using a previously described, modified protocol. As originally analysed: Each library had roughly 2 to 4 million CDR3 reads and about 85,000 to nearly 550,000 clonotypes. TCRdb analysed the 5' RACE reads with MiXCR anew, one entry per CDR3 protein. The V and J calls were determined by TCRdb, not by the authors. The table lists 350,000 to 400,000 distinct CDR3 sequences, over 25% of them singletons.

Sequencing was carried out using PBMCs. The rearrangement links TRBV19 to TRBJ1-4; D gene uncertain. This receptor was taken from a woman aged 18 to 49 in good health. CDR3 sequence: CASSLNPATNEKLFF. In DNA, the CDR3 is TGTGCCAGTAGTCTCAACCCTGCAACTAATGAAAAACTGTTTTTT.